The 8 T cell receptor beta chains given below trace back to one sample, sequenced in a study of blood T cells in healthy people across ages. A second PCR, run for about 6 to 11 cycles, used a sample-barcoded 5' primer plus a J-beta primer mix. One entry per CDR3 protein results from TCRdb running MiXCR on the 5' RACE reads. The sample records about 290,000 distinct CDR3 sequences, 27% being singletons. Sequencing input: blood. These receptors originate from a woman between 70 and 85 years old in good health.

This clonotype was counted a single time. This sequence may be a read error, since a much larger clone differs from it by one base. This rearrangement joins TRBV28 to TRBJ2-5; 11 bases agree with TRBD2. The J call may be mistaken, given a closer DNA end match to TRBJ2-7. Germline V gene sequence: CDR1 MDHEN, CDR2 SYDVKM. The CDR3 is 14 amino acids. The CDR3 here is CASSSGLAACEQYF. The DNA for the CDR3 is TGTGCCAGCAGTTCGGGACTAGCGGCTTGCGAGCAGTACTTC.

This clonotype was detected only a few times. The chain carries TRBV5-1 and TRBJ2-3; D possibly corresponds to TRBD2 (5 bases). The CDR3 loop spans 16 amino acids. CDR1 and CDR2 (germline): SGHRS, YFSETQ. V was cut by 0 bases and J by 5 bases, with 16 bases left in between. The CDR3 nucleotides read TGCGCCAGCAGCTTGGACTCTGCGGGTCCGGGAGATACGCAGTATTTT. This encodes CASSLDSAGPGDTQYF.

V is TRBV7-2 and J is TRBJ1-5; D is possibly TRBD1 (5 bases). Trimming took off 5 bases at V and 0 bases at J, with 11 bases between the two ends. Germline-derived CDR1 and CDR2 are SGHTA and FQGNSA. This CDR3 spans 15 amino acids. CDR3 residues: CASSPPGHSNQPQHF. CDR3 DNA: TGTGCCAGCAGCCCACCAGGGCATAGCAATCAGCCCCAGCATTTT.

The J gene is TRBJ2-5, the V gene TRBV5-1; D possibly matches TRBD1 or TRBD2 (5 bases each). Trimming stripped 4 bases from V and 4 bases from J, with 11 bases between. Germline V lookup: CDR1 SGHRS, CDR2 YFSETQ. The CDR3 runs 13 residues. This chain's CDR3 is CASSGSGTETQYF. The CDR3 DNA is TGCGCCAGCAGCGGGAGTGGGACAGAGACCCAGTACTTC.

The table lists this clonotype with many counts. This chain connects TRBV6-1 to TRBJ1-6; 11 bases agree with TRBD1. The CDR3 runs 16 residues. After removal of 8 bases from V and 9 bases from J, the junction contained 12 bases not matched to a gene. The germline gives CDR1 MNHNS, CDR2 SASEGT. CDR3 DNA sequence: TGTGCCAGCGGCCCGGGCTTCGGGACAGGGGGTTCACCCCTCCACTTT. Translation gives CASGPGFGTGGSPLHF.

The CDR3 region has the DNA TGCAGTGCTAGAGATAACGGCCCGGGTGGCTACGAGCAGTACTTC. It yields the protein CSARDNGPGGYEQYF. The chain recombines TRBV20-1 with TRBJ2-7; D ambiguous. The length of the CDR3 is 15 residues. V shed 0 bases and J shed 3 bases, with 15 bases lying between them. Germline CDR1 DFQATT, CDR2 SNEGSKA (reference sequence).

The chain has TRBV5-6 and TRBJ2-2; no reliable D call. With 3 bases removed from V and 4 bases from J, the gap between germline ends came to 13 bases. Looked up from germline, CDR1 is SGHDT and CDR2 is YYEEEE. CDR3 size: 15 residues. CDR3 in DNA: TGTGCCAGCAGCTCCTCCCCGCGGAGCACCGGGGAGCTGTTTTTT. It is translated as CASSSSPRSTGELFF.

V is TRBV4-3 and J is TRBJ2-4, with D maybe TRBD1 (6 bases). CDR1 is LGHNA, CDR2 YSLEER, per germline. The CDR3 is 15 amino acids. The ends were cut back, 0 bases at V and 5 bases at J, with 11 bases in the middle. The CDR3 spells CASSQDLGAENIQYF. For the CDR3, the DNA is TGCGCCAGCAGCCAAGATCTGGGGGCGGAAAACATTCAGTACTTC.